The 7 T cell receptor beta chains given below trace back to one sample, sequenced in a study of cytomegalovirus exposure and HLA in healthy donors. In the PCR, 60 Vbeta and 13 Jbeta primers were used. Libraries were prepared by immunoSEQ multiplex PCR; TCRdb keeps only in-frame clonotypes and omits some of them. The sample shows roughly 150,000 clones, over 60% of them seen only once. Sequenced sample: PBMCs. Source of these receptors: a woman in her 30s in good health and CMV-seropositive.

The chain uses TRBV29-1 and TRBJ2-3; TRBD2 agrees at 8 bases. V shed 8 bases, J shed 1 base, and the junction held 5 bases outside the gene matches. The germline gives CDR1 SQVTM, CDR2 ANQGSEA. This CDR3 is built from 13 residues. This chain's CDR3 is CSQQLAGTDTQYF. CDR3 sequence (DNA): TGCAGCCAGCAACTAGCGGGCACAGATACGCAGTATTTT.

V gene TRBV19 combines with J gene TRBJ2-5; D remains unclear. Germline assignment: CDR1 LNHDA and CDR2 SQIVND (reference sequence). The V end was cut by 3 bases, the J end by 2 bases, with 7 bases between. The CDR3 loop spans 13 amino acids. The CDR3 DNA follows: TGTGCCAGTAGTATTACCCTACAAGAGACCCAGTACTTC. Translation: CASSITLQETQYF. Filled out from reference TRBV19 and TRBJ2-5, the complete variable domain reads DGGITQSPKYLFRKEGQNVTLSCEQNLNHDAMYWYRQDPGQGLRLIYYSQIVNDFQKGDIAEGYSVSREKKESFPLTVTSAQKNPTAFYLCASSITLQETQYFGPGTRLLVL.

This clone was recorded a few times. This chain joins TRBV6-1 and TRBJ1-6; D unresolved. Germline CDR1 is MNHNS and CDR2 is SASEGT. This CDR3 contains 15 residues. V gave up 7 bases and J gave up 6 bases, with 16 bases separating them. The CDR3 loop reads CASNARRESNSPLHF. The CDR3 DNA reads TGTGCCAGCAATGCCAGACGGGAGTCTAATTCACCCCTCCACTTT.

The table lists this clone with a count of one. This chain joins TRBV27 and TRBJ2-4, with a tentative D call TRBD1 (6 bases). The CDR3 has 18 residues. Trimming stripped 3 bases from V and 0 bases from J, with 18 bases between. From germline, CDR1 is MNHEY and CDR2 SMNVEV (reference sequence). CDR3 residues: CASSFTGRQALAKNIQYF. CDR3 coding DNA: TGTGCCAGCAGTTTCACGGGTAGACAGGCTTTAGCCAAAAACATTCAGTACTTC.

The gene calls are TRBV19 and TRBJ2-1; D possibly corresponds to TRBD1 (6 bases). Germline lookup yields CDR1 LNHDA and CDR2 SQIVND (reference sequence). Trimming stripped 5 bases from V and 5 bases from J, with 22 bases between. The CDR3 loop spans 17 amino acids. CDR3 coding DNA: TGTGCCAGTAGTCTCCGACAGTTAGGGGGTAGAGACAATGAGCAGTTCTTC. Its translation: CASSLRQLGGRDNEQFF.

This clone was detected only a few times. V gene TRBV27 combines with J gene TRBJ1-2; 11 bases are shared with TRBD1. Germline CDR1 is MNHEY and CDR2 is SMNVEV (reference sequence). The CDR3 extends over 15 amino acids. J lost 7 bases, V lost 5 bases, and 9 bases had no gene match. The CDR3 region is CASSPWGQGESGYTF. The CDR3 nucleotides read TGTGCCAGCAGTCCCTGGGGACAGGGGGAGTCTGGCTACACCTTC.

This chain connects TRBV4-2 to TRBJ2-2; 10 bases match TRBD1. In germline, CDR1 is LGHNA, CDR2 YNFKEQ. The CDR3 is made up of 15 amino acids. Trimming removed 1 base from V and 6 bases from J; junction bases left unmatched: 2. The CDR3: CASSQGDRGPGELFF. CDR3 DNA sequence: TGTGCCAGCAGCCAAGGGGACAGGGGCCCCGGGGAGCTGTTTTTT.